This entry lists 31 T cell receptor beta chains sequenced from one sample in a study of blood T cells in healthy people across ages. With a J-beta primer mix and a sample-barcoded 5' primer, a second PCR ran about 7 to 11 cycles. TCRdb reanalysed the 5' RACE reads using MiXCR and keeps one entry per CDR3 protein. The sample contains over 1,300,000 distinct CDR3 sequences, roughly 59% of which appear only once. Input material: blood. The receptors derive from a man aged 18 to 29 in good health.

The rearrangement links TRBV6-5 to TRBJ2-1, with D possibly called TRBD1 or TRBD2 (5 bases each). The V gene lost 0 bases and the J gene lost 7 bases, with 16 bases spanning the gap. Germline V CDR1 and CDR2: MNHEY, SVGAGI. This CDR3 has 16 residues. In nucleotides, the CDR3 is TGTGCCAGCAGTTACTCTTATAAGGGCGAGGGGAATGAGCAGTTCTTC. This encodes CASSYSYKGEGNEQFF.

The CDR3 reads CASGLSRESSYEQYF. CDR3 in DNA: TGCGCCAGTGGCCTCTCCCGGGAGAGCTCCTACGAGCAGTACTTC. This sequence joins TRBV4-3 and TRBJ2-7, with a tentative D call TRBD2 (6 bases). Germline-derived CDR1 and CDR2 are LGHNA and YSLEER. The V end lost 9 bases, the J end lost 0 bases, and 18 bases lay between the germline ends. The CDR3 is 15 residues long.

As for this clonotype: One end of the junction fails to match germline, which may point to a read error. J is TRBJ2-3 and V is TRBV14; D unclear. Germline V gene sequence: CDR1 SGHDN, CDR2 FVKESK. The CDR3 sequence is 16 residues long. The CDR3 coding sequence is TGTGCTAGCAGCCAAGTGAGGATCCCAAGCACAGATACGCAGTATTTT. Amino acid sequence: CASSQVRIPSTDTQYF.

The chain carries TRBV6-4 and TRBJ2-1; D not resolved. The length of the CDR3 is 13 residues. Germline loops: CDR1 MRHNA, CDR2 SNTAGT. Trimming pared 0 bases from V and 6 bases from J, leaving 6 bases between. CDR3 nucleotides: TGTGCCAGCAGTGACTCCAACGCCAATGAGCAGTTCTTC. Amino acid sequence: CASSDSNANEQFF.

The genes are TRBV4-1 and TRBJ2-3; D may be TRBD2 (6 bases). The CDR3 runs to 18 residues. Trimming took off 0 bases at V and 1 base at J, with 17 bases between the two ends. Germline V gives CDR1 MGHRA, CDR2 YSYEKL. CDR3 nucleotide sequence: TGCGCCAGCAGCCAAGATAGGGGACTCCCAACGGGCACAGATACGCAGTATTTT. This gives the protein CASSQDRGLPTGTDTQYF.

The chain uses TRBV27 and TRBJ2-3; 8 positions agree with TRBD2. CDR3 size: 14 residues. Looked up from germline, CDR1 is MNHEY and CDR2 is SMNVEV (reference sequence). V gave up 6 bases and J gave up 4 bases; unmatched junction bases: 6. The CDR3 DNA reads TGTGCCAGCAGGCTCCGGGGGGGCCCAGATACGCAGTATTTT. This encodes CASRLRGGPDTQYF.

V usage is TRBV5-6 and J usage is TRBJ2-5; 7 bases are shared with TRBD1. The DNA end is a closer match to TRBJ2-7, so the J assignment may be wrong. There are 13 residues in the CDR3. CDR1 and CDR2 (germline): SGHDT, YYEEEE. Here the CDR3 reads CASRLDRVHEQYF. CDR3 in DNA: TGTGCCAGCAGACTAGACAGGGTCCACGAGCAGTACTTC.

The V and J genes are TRBV29-1 and TRBJ2-2, with 8 bases aligning to TRBD2. The CDR3 extends over 15 amino acids. Trimming cost V 4 bases and J 6 bases; bases outside gene matches: 10. CDR1 SQVTM and CDR2 ANQGSEA come from the germline V gene. The CDR3 here is CSVAEAGVGAGELFF. CDR3 nucleotides: TGCAGCGTTGCCGAAGCGGGAGTGGGGGCCGGGGAGCTGTTTTTT.

This clonotype was counted only a few times. The chain recombines TRBV20-1 with TRBJ1-2; tentative D call: TRBD1 (5 bases). The V gene lost 4 bases and the J gene lost 3 bases, with 21 bases spanning the gap. This CDR3 region has 16 residues. CDR1 is DFQATT, CDR2 SNEGSKA, per germline (reference sequence). The CDR3 here is CSANILGREVDYGYTF. In DNA, the CDR3 is TGCAGTGCTAACATCCTCGGCAGGGAGGTGGACTATGGCTACACCTTC.

V usage is TRBV6-4 and J usage is TRBJ1-2, with a tentative D call TRBD1 (6 bases). This CDR3 region has 15 residues. The V end lost 5 bases, the J end lost 6 bases, and 19 bases lay between the germline ends. Germline V gene lookup returns CDR1 MRHNA and CDR2 SNTAGT. The CDR3 loop is CASSYHGQKKDGYTF. The CDR3 nucleotides are TGTGCCAGCAGTTACCACGGACAGAAAAAGGATGGCTACACCTTC.

The V and J genes are TRBV7-8 and TRBJ2-3, with TRBD1 matching 11 bases. Trimming took 1 base from V and 0 from J; bases not matched to a gene: 3. This CDR3 comprises 17 residues. Per germline, CDR1 SGHVS and CDR2 FQNEAQ. CDR3 nucleotides: TGTGCCAGCAGCTTAGTCAGGGACAGGGGGAGCACAGATACGCAGTATTTT. This encodes CASSLVRDRGSTDTQYF.

This rearrangement joins TRBV6-1 to TRBJ1-5, with 8 nucleotides matching TRBD1. The CDR3 is 14 amino acids. The ends lost 2 bases at V and 6 bases at J; junction bases unmatched: 3. Germline values: CDR1 MNHNS, CDR2 SASEGT. In DNA, the CDR3 is TGTGCCAGCAGTGAATACAGGGGGAGTCAGCCCCAGCATTTT. Encoded protein: CASSEYRGSQPQHF.

V and J are TRBV7-9 and TRBJ2-1; 7 nucleotides align to TRBD2. The CDR3 has 16 residues. From germline, CDR1 is SEHNR and CDR2 FQNEAQ (reference sequence). V was clipped by 3 bases and J by 3 bases; unmatched bases: 8. CDR3 loop: CASSFHQWEGYNEQFF. In DNA, the CDR3 is TGTGCCAGCAGCTTTCATCAATGGGAGGGCTACAATGAGCAGTTCTTC.

V usage is TRBV7-2 and J usage is TRBJ2-7; weak D call: TRBD1 (5 bases). Trimming stripped 1 base from V and 0 bases from J, with 16 bases between. The length of the CDR3 is 17 residues. CDR1 is SGHTA and CDR2 is FQGNSA in the germline V gene. CDR3 DNA: TGTGCCAGCAGCTTAGGGTTGGGGCAGTTAAGCTCCTACGAGCAGTACTTC. Translation gives CASSLGLGQLSSYEQYF. The full variable domain, in which reference TRBV7-2 and TRBJ2-7 provide the parts outside the CDR3, is GAGVSQSPSNKVTEKGKDVELRCDPISGHTALYWYRQSLGQGLEFLIYFQGNSAPDKSGLPSDRFSAERTGGSVSTLTIQRTQQEDSAVYLCASSLGLGQLSSYEQYFGPGTRLTVT.

This chain uses TRBV4-3 with TRBJ1-2; a possible D gene is TRBD1 (6 bases). Trimming pared 0 bases from V and 8 bases from J, leaving 16 bases between. There are 15 residues in the CDR3. Germline CDR1 reads LGHNA; CDR2 reads YSLEER. The CDR3 sequence is CASSQDRGGAVGYTF. The CDR3 nucleotides are TGCGCCAGCAGCCAAGATAGAGGGGGAGCGGTAGGCTACACCTTC.

CDR3 residues: CASSSQGYGSPLHF. CDR3 nucleotide sequence: TGTGCCAGCAGCTCCCAGGGATACGGTTCACCCCTCCACTTT. V gene TRBV7-9 combines with J gene TRBJ1-6; D perhaps matches TRBD1 (5 bases). CDR3 length equals 14 residues. Germline loops: CDR1 SEHNR, CDR2 FQNEAQ (reference sequence). V lost 4 bases, J lost 9 bases, and 13 bases lay in between.

The genes are TRBV13 and TRBJ2-5; 7 nucleotides match TRBD1. Germline CDR1 reads PRHDT; CDR2 reads FYEKMQ (reference sequence). The CDR3 runs to 16 residues. With 4 bases clipped from V and 4 bases from J, the junction kept 12 bases outside the gene matches. CDR3 coding DNA: TGTGCCAGCAGCTCCCGTACAGGGGCGCCCTTAGAGACCCAGTACTTC. Residues: CASSSRTGAPLETQYF.

The DNA of the CDR3 is TGTGCCAGCAGCCAACTAATGGGGGGAGAGACCCAGTACTTC. Its translation: CASSQLMGGETQYF. The rearrangement uses TRBV14 and TRBJ2-5; TRBD2 is a possible D gene (6 bases). CDR3 size: 14 residues. The ends were cut back, 2 bases at V and 4 bases at J, with 11 bases in the middle. The V gene's germline CDR1 is SGHDN and CDR2 FVKESK.

A few counts support this clonotype. This may arise from a read error, as a much more abundant clone is one base away. V is TRBV20-1 and J is TRBJ2-5, with 10 nucleotides matching TRBD2. This CDR3 comprises 17 residues. Germline V gene lookup returns CDR1 DFQATT and CDR2 SNEGSKA (reference sequence). The junction had 20 bases not matched to a gene; V was cut back by 2 bases and J by 11 bases. For the CDR3, the DNA is TGCAGTGCTAGACTGATGCCGGGACTAGCGCCTTACAATGAGCAGTACTTC. Amino acid sequence: CSARLMPGLAPYNEQYF.

The chain carries TRBV6-6 and TRBJ2-4, with 11 bases identical to TRBD1. CDR3 length: 13 residues. The germline CDR1 and CDR2 sequences are MNHNY and SVGAGI (reference sequence). V was clipped by 6 bases and J by 7 bases; unmatched bases: 2. CDR3: CASSRTGGNIQYF. CDR3 nucleotides: TGTGCCAGCAGCCGGACAGGGGGCAACATTCAGTACTTC.

The chain has TRBV27 and TRBJ2-1; 7 nucleotides align to TRBD1. Germline V CDR1 and CDR2: MNHEY, SMNVEV (reference sequence). The CDR3 has 14 residues. V was pared by 5 bases and J by 8 bases, with 9 bases of the junction left unmatched. In DNA form, the CDR3 reads TGTGCCAGCAGTCCAGGGGGAAATCTGTATGAGCAGTTCTTC. Its translation is CASSPGGNLYEQFF.

V and J are TRBV29-1 and TRBJ2-7; D could derive from TRBD1 or TRBD2 (5 bases each). Trimming pared 4 bases from V and 7 bases from J, leaving 17 bases between. This CDR3 is built from 13 residues. CDR1 and CDR2 from the germline V gene are SQVTM and ANQGSEA. CDR3 in amino acids: CSVGDGLGREQYF. In DNA, the CDR3 is TGCAGCGTTGGGGACGGCCTAGGTCGGGAGCAGTACTTC.

This clonotype appeared a single time. The chain is built from TRBV24-1 and TRBJ2-7; the match to TRBD1 covers 11 bases. J lost 0 bases, V lost 4 bases, and 4 bases had no gene match. Germline loops: CDR1 KGHDR, CDR2 SFDVKD. The CDR3 loop spans 16 amino acids. Here the CDR3 reads CATSDYGTGGSYEQYF. CDR3 DNA: TGTGCCACCAGTGACTATGGGACAGGGGGCTCCTACGAGCAGTACTTC.

CDR3 nucleotides: TGTGCCAGCAGCTCTGTGGAGAACACTGAAGCTTTCTTT. Translating it yields CASSSVENTEAFF. J is TRBJ1-1 and V is TRBV7-9; D remains unclear. The CDR3 has 13 amino acids. With 4 bases removed from V and 1 base from J, the gap between germline ends came to 7 bases. Germline CDR1 and CDR2: SEHNR and FQNEAQ (reference sequence).

The V call is TRBV6-1, the J call TRBJ1-4; 7 nucleotides align to TRBD1. The CDR3 has 18 amino acids. V gave up 1 base and J gave up 8 bases; unmatched junction bases: 16. Germline V gene sequence: CDR1 MNHNS, CDR2 SASEGT. CDR3 region: CASSEGGYLDRVREKLFF. The CDR3 nucleotides read TGTGCCAGCAGTGAAGGGGGGTACCTCGACAGGGTGAGAGAAAAACTGTTTTTT.

The J gene is TRBJ2-2, the V gene TRBV25-1; D is uncertain. Trimming pared 7 bases from V and 0 bases from J, leaving 9 bases between. Germline lookup yields CDR1 MGHDK and CDR2 SYGVNS. This CDR3 is built from 14 residues. The DNA for the CDR3 is TGTGCCAGCACTCCGCCCACGAACACCGGGGAGCTGTTTTTT. Translating gives CASTPPTNTGELFF.

The genes are TRBV4-3 and TRBJ2-5, with D maybe TRBD2 (7 bases). In germline, CDR1 is LGHNA, CDR2 YSLEER. The CDR3 contains 15 residues. V lost 5 bases, J lost 4 bases, and 17 bases lay in between. Here the CDR3 DNA reads TGCGCCAGCAGCTCCATTGCAGGGGAGGGAGAGACCCAGTACTTC. Translation: CASSSIAGEGETQYF.

The chain links TRBV5-1 to TRBJ2-1, with D perhaps matching TRBD2 (5 bases). The DNA matches TRBJ2-7 better at its end, which makes the J call doubtful. Germline V lookup: CDR1 SGHRS, CDR2 YFSETQ. CDR3 length equals 15 residues. DNA of the CDR3: TGCGCCAGCAGCCTTCAAAGGTTTGGGAGAAATGAGCAGTACTTC. As protein: CASSLQRFGRNEQYF.

This clonotype turned up a few times. The genes are TRBV29-1 and TRBJ2-5, with TRBD1 matching 7 bases. Germline-derived CDR1 and CDR2 are SQVTM and ANQGSEA. The V gene end was trimmed by 7 bases and the J gene end by 5 bases; junction bases not matched to a gene: 7. The CDR3 spans 12 residues. CDR3 residues: CSAATGRETQYF. CDR3 DNA sequence: TGCAGCGCCGCGACAGGGCGGGAGACCCAGTACTTC.

The rearrangement joins TRBV12-3 or TRBV12-4 to TRBJ2-4, with D tentatively TRBD2 (5 bases). The CDR3 covers 17 residues. V was trimmed by 5 bases and J by 2 bases, leaving 19 bases between them. CDR3 region: CASSGLEGSKSKNIQYF. In DNA form, the CDR3 reads TGTGCCAGCAGTGGACTGGAAGGGAGTAAATCCAAAAACATTCAGTACTTC.

This chain connects TRBV5-1 to TRBJ1-2; TRBD1 might be the D (5 bases). CDR1 is SGHRS and CDR2 is YFSETQ in the germline V gene. There are 15 residues in the CDR3. The V end was cut by 0 bases, the J end by 4 bases, with 13 bases between. The CDR3 DNA is TGCGCCAGCAGCTTGGCGGGGACGGATGCCTATGGCTACACCTTC. The encoded protein is CASSLAGTDAYGYTF. Complete variable domain (other parts from reference TRBV5-1 and TRBJ1-2): KAGVTQTPRYLIKTRGQQVTLSCSPISGHRSVSWYQQTPGQGLQFLFEYFSETQRNKGNFPGRFSGRQFSNSRSEMNVSTLELGDSALYLCASSLAGTDAYGYTFGSGTRLTVV.